These 23 T cell receptor beta chains share one sample of origin, sequenced in a study of blood T cell repertoires in COVID-19. Libraries were prepared by immunoSEQ multiplex PCR; TCRdb keeps only in-frame clonotypes and omits some of them. The sample holds 140,000 or so clones, about 87% seen once. Sequencing input: peripheral blood. The receptor source for this set is a human donor with COVID-19, enrolled during active disease. The donor label of this sample is uncertain.

This clone was found a few times. The chain couples TRBV27 to TRBJ1-6; no clear D. This CDR3 contains 15 residues. Germline V lookup: CDR1 MNHEY, CDR2 SMNVEV (reference sequence). V dropped 2 bases and J dropped 3 bases, with 8 bases sitting between them. The CDR3 DNA reads as TGTGCCAGCAGTTTACGGTTCTTCTATAATTCACCCCTCCACTTT. Its translation: CASSLRFFYNSPLHF.

The CDR3 loop is CASSLTVSDYGVLGGYTF. For the CDR3, the DNA is TGTGCCAGCAGTTTAACTGTATCTGACTATGGGGTGTTGGGAGGCTACACCTTC. The chain has TRBV27 and TRBJ1-2; D call uncertain. The germline gives CDR1 MNHEY, CDR2 SMNVEV (reference sequence). The V and J ends lost 2 bases and 8 bases respectively, with 27 bases between them. The CDR3 is made up of 18 amino acids.

This sequence joins TRBV5-1 and TRBJ1-2; D is undetermined. CDR1 and CDR2 (germline): SGHRS, YFSETQ. Trimming pared 2 bases from V and 2 bases from J, leaving 7 bases between. The CDR3 contains 13 residues. The CDR3 DNA follows: TGCGCCAGCAGCTTTGCGGAGAACTATGGCTACACCTTC. Protein product: CASSFAENYGYTF.

The CDR3 reads CASSPLRNTIYF. CDR3 DNA: TGTGCCAGCAGCCCCCTTCGAAACACCATATATTTT. The chain recombines TRBV7-2 with TRBJ1-3; D is unclear. The germline gives CDR1 SGHTA, CDR2 FQGNSA. This CDR3 region has 12 residues. The V end was cut by 5 bases, the J end by 5 bases, with 7 bases between.

The genes are TRBV5-1 and TRBJ1-1; TRBD1 matches at 7 bases. Germline V lookup: CDR1 SGHRS, CDR2 YFSETQ. With 3 bases clipped from V and 4 bases from J, the junction kept 12 bases outside the gene matches. This CDR3 comprises 16 residues. CDR3: CASSSTGAGVSTEAFF. DNA of the CDR3: TGCGCCAGCAGCTCAACAGGGGCTGGGGTCTCCACTGAAGCTTTCTTT.

V and J are TRBV5-1 and TRBJ2-4; D is unresolved. Trimming took 0 bases from V and 5 from J, leaving 12 bases between them. From germline, CDR1 is SGHRS and CDR2 YFSETQ. The CDR3 has 15 amino acids. The CDR3 DNA reads as TGCGCCAGCAGCTTGGGGGTTGGGCAGCAAAACATTCAGTACTTC. This sequence encodes CASSLGVGQQNIQYF.

The J gene is TRBJ1-4, the V gene TRBV11-2; D not resolved. The germline V gene has CDR1 SGHAT and CDR2 FQNNGV. Trimming cost V 3 bases and J 4 bases, with 9 bases left between them. This CDR3 contains 14 residues. CDR3: CASSFNSDNEKLFF. Written as DNA, the CDR3 is TGTGCCAGCAGCTTTAACAGTGATAATGAAAAACTGTTTTTT. Full variable domain (remainder filled in from reference TRBV11-2 and TRBJ1-4): EAGVAQSPRYKIIEKRQSVAFWCNPISGHATLYWYQQILGQGPKLLIQFQNNGVVDDSQLPKDRFSAERLKGVDSTLKIQPAKLEDSAVYLCASSFNSDNEKLFFGSGTQLSVL.

This clone appeared a few times. This chain connects TRBV7-9 to TRBJ2-7, with TRBD1 matching 7 bases. V was clipped by 4 bases and J by 0 bases; unmatched bases: 6. Germline V gene data show CDR1 as SEHNR and CDR2 as FQNEAQ (reference sequence). CDR3 length: 15 amino acids. CDR3 in amino acids: CASSSGQKLSYEQYF. The CDR3 DNA reads as TGTGCCAGCAGCTCGGGACAGAAGCTCTCCTACGAGCAGTACTTC.

This clone appeared once. The rearrangement links TRBV7-3 to TRBJ1-6; TRBD1 matches 10 bases. V trimming: 5 bases; J trimming: 7 bases; junction bases outside the gene matches: 2. The germline V gene encodes CDR1 SGHTA and CDR2 FQGTGA. CDR3 length: 14 amino acids. CDR3: CASSPTGGNSPLHF. The CDR3 coding sequence is TGTGCCAGCAGCCCGACAGGGGGCAATTCACCCCTCCACTTT.

The chain carries TRBV29-1 and TRBJ2-5, with D hard to call. Trimming pared 6 bases from V and 4 bases from J, leaving 12 bases between. In germline, CDR1 is SQVTM, CDR2 ANQGSEA. This CDR3 is built from 12 residues. The CDR3 protein is CSVKGTGETQYF. As DNA, the CDR3 is TGCAGCGTCAAAGGAACGGGAGAGACCCAGTACTTC.

The V call is TRBV7-2, the J call TRBJ1-2; maybe TRBD1 (6 bases). The CDR3 runs 16 residues. Per germline, CDR1 SGHTA and CDR2 FQGNSA. With 1 base removed from V and 8 bases from J, the gap between germline ends came to 20 bases. The CDR3 DNA reads TGTGCCAGCAGCTTAGAGGTGGAGAATGCCAGGGGAGGCTACACCTTC. This encodes CASSLEVENARGGYTF.

The chain links TRBV19 to TRBJ1-3; D is ambiguous. The CDR3 totals 14 residues. Trimming pared 5 bases from V and 0 bases from J, leaving 8 bases between. Germline CDR1 LNHDA, CDR2 SQIVND (reference sequence). The CDR3: CASSPRVSGNTIYF. For the CDR3, the DNA is TGTGCCAGTAGTCCACGGGTCTCTGGAAACACCATATATTTT.

The gene calls are TRBV5-1 and TRBJ1-1; D might be TRBD1 (6 bases). The CDR3 spans 14 residues. Trimming removed 2 bases from V and 14 bases from J, with 22 bases in between. Germline CDR1 is SGHRS and CDR2 is YFSETQ. The CDR3, as DNA: TGCGCCAGCAGCTTCGGCCCAGGGGACGGCAGCCCGTTCTTT. Protein: CASSFGPGDGSPFF.

Only a few counts were recorded for this clone. V usage is TRBV27 and J usage is TRBJ1-1; D is possibly TRBD1 (6 bases). V shed 6 bases and J shed 1 base, with 12 bases lying between them. CDR1 MNHEY and CDR2 SMNVEV come from the germline V gene (reference sequence). The CDR3 is made up of 14 amino acids. CDR3 sequence (DNA): TGTGCCAGCAGAAAGGGACACACGAACACTGAAGCTTTCTTT. Encoded protein: CASRKGHTNTEAFF.

V gene TRBV27 combines with J gene TRBJ1-2; D might be TRBD1 (5 bases). The CDR3 is 12 amino acids. Trimming took 5 bases from V and 8 from J, leaving 12 bases between them. Germline V lookup: CDR1 MNHEY, CDR2 SMNVEV (reference sequence). The DNA for the CDR3 is TGTGCCAGCAGTGCCGGGGGGGGAGGCTACACCTTC. Its translation: CASSAGGGGYTF.

The chain carries TRBV5-1 and TRBJ1-1, with D maybe TRBD1 (6 bases). The V end lost 0 bases, the J end lost 1 base, and 10 bases lay between the germline ends. There are 15 residues in the CDR3. The germline V gene has CDR1 SGHRS and CDR2 YFSETQ. The chain's CDR3 is CASSLDRVTNTEAFF. For the CDR3, the DNA is TGCGCCAGCAGCTTGGACAGGGTGACGAACACTGAAGCTTTCTTT.

This sequence joins TRBV5-1 and TRBJ1-6; 7 nucleotides agree with TRBD1. Trimming took 4 bases from V and 5 from J; bases not matched to a gene: 12. This CDR3 spans 17 amino acids. CDR1 SGHRS and CDR2 YFSETQ come from the germline V gene. DNA for the CDR3: TGCGCCAGCAGCCTCGATCCAACAGGGGCGGATAATTCACCCCTCCACTTT. It translates to CASSLDPTGADNSPLHF.

This clone has more than one count but fewer than ten. CDR3 bases: TGTGCCAGTAGAATCCTCCTTCAGGGAAGCGGCTACACCTTC. This sequence encodes CASRILLQGSGYTF. J is TRBJ1-2 and V is TRBV19; D possibly corresponds to TRBD1 (5 bases). Trimming cost V 6 bases and J 8 bases, with 19 bases left between them. Germline loops: CDR1 LNHDA, CDR2 SQIVND (reference sequence). The CDR3 runs 14 residues.

A few counts support this clone. The J gene is TRBJ1-3, the V gene TRBV24-1; D possibly corresponds to TRBD1 (5 bases). This CDR3 region has 13 residues. The V gene lost 10 bases and the J gene lost 0 bases, with 9 bases spanning the gap. Germline loops: CDR1 KGHDR, CDR2 SFDVKD. The CDR3 region has the DNA TGTGCCACGTCTACAGGCTCTGGAAACACCATATATTTT. Its protein product is CATSTGSGNTIYF.

The chain employs TRBV5-6 and TRBJ2-1; the match to TRBD1 covers 8 bases. After removal of 4 bases from V and 9 bases from J, the junction contained 9 bases not matched to a gene. Germline lookup yields CDR1 SGHDT and CDR2 YYEEEE. CDR3 length: 14 amino acids. In DNA, the CDR3 is TGTGCCAGCAGCCAACGGACAGGGCTAGGTGAGCAGTTCTTC. Translated, it gives CASSQRTGLGEQFF.

This chain links TRBV6-6 with TRBJ2-1; D remains unclear. The CDR3 is 15 amino acids. V was clipped by 4 bases and J by 4 bases, with 14 bases between them. Germline loops: CDR1 MNHNY, CDR2 SVGAGI (reference sequence). For the CDR3, the DNA is TGTGCCAGCAGTTTCTTCTCAAGCTCTTACAATGAGCAGTTCTTC. Its protein is CASSFFSSSYNEQFF.

The V and J genes are TRBV7-6 and TRBJ2-5; D is undetermined. CDR1 and CDR2 (germline): SGHVS, FNYEAQ. The CDR3 has 14 residues. Trimming took off 0 bases at V and 2 bases at J, with 7 bases between the two ends. The CDR3 protein is CASSLAPQQETQYF. In nucleotides, the CDR3 is TGTGCCAGCAGCTTAGCACCGCAGCAAGAGACCCAGTACTTC.

CDR3 sequence reads: CASSFPEPYDRNYGYTF. The CDR3 bases are TGTGCCAGCAGTTTTCCCGAACCGTACGACAGAAACTATGGCTACACCTTC. V gene TRBV27 combines with J gene TRBJ1-2; D may be TRBD1 (5 bases). The CDR3 covers 17 residues. Trimming left V 3 bases short and J 2 bases short, with 19 bases between. Germline-derived CDR1 and CDR2 are MNHEY and SMNVEV (reference sequence).